This T cell receptor (beta chain) was recorded in a study of blood T cell repertoires in COVID-19. Looking at the study overall: There were acute and convalescent COVID-19 samples, and they came from the United States, Italy and Spain. In each case, the material was cDNA or gDNA derived from T cells, B-cell-depleted T cells, or PBMCs.

Trimming cost V 3 bases and J 5 bases; bases outside gene matches: 5. Germline-derived CDR1 and CDR2 are SGHNT and YENEEA. The CDR3 sequence is 15 residues long. Measured with immunoSEQ multiplex PCR; TCRdb has only the in-frame clones, and not every one. The sample carries roughly 160,000 clones, 70% to 90% recorded once. The V and J genes are TRBV11-3 and TRBJ2-2; 8 nucleotides align to TRBD1. This receptor was taken from a man aged 35 to 55 with acute or convalescent COVID-19. The sequenced sample was peripheral blood. The CDR3 is CASSLGTGETGELFF. The CDR3 nucleotides read TGTGCCAGCAGCTTGGGGACAGGTGAAACCGGGGAGCTGTTTTTT.